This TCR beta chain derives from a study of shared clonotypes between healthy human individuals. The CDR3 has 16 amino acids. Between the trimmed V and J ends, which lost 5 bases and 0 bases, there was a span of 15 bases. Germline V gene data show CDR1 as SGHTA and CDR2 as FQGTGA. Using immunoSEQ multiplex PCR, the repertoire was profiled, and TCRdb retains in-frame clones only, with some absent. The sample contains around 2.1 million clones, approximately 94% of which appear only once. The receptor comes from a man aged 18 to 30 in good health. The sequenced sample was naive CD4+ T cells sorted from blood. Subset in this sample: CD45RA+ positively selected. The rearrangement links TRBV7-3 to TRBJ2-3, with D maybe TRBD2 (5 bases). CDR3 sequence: CASSPRGVPSTDTQYF. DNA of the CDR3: TGTGCCAGCAGCCCTCGGGGAGTTCCTAGCACAGATACGCAGTATTTT.